This T cell receptor beta chain originates from a study of shared clonotypes between healthy human individuals (dated by TCRdb to about 2020). Regarding the research as a whole: A couple of women and a few men aged 18 to 49 years were included in the cohort. For each donor, CD4 naive and CD4 memory were each given three plates, CD8 naive was given two plates, and CD8 memory was given one plate. Each donor's leukapheresis produced roughly between roughly 0.85 and 9.5 billion PBMCs. To estimate repertoire size and how much clonotype sharing occurs between individuals, the study deeply sequenced the blood TCR repertoires of about five healthy adults. Different laboratories and diverse techniques were used to prepare libraries and sequence TCR repertoires, to increase sequencing depth and limit assay-specific biases.

Comment on this clone: The clone's antigen remains unknown. Per-base qualities were not stored, and no clone one base away is much larger.

The paper as a whole reports these results and caveats: Sharing across a handful of donors was observed for approximately 5% of naive CD4, about 4% of naive CD8, 2.3% of memory CD4, and roughly 0.4% of memory CD8 clonotypes. Pairwise subsampling indicated that sequencing depth was expected to affect the degree of clonotype sharing among donors. Clonotypes shared by all four sorted-subset donors showed higher generation probabilities than non-shared clonotypes. Because the study included only a small number of donors, the genetic and exposure-history diversity represented was limited. Incomplete sequencing was indicated by rarefaction of sorted-subset datasets, despite the large sequencing depth. Naive subsets generally had larger estimated clonotype richness than memory subsets. Sampling was restricted to blood, and TCR repertoires in tissue are likely to differ from TCR repertoires in blood.

TCR CDR3 regions were amplified from genomic DNA by multiplex PCR using the deep immunoSEQ assay. Genomic DNA extracted from each cell subset was distributed evenly over all wells of several immunoSEQ 96-well plates, and each plate served as one replicate. For sorted subsets, around 200 ng genomic DNA, equal to tens of thousands of T cell genomes, was loaded into each replicate PCR. Purified libraries were measured with a Qubit 3.0 fluorometer, size-checked on a Bioanalyzer 2100, and measured again with the KAPA Library Quantification kit. Every immunoSEQ 96-well plate was sequenced on a dedicated single-read 150-cycle Illumina NextSeq 550 flow cell. The paper's processing steps were these. Because the immunoSEQ output included only junctional sequences and no quality scores, the filtering could not be the same as the filtering used for full-length reads. Sequences were annotated with PyIR, a Python wrapper for IgBLAST v1.9, using IMGT germline references to assign V/J genes and CDR3. Reads with weak V/J assignments (E-value above 1e-6), missing CDR3, stop codons, out-of-frame junctions, or ambiguous translated residues were removed. V3J clonotypes were defined as sequences sharing an identical inferred V gene, J gene, and CDR3 amino acid sequence. Percentage overlap between repertoires was calculated by dividing the number of shared unique clonotypes by the size of the smaller repertoire. Three approaches were used to assess repertoire richness: RTK rarefaction, the Chao1 estimator, and Recon v2.1 estimates of unobserved clonotypes. OLGA was used to compute generation probabilities for all TCRbeta clonotypes that the gDNA method yielded from a handful of donors. TCRdb's version of the immuneACCESS table is confined to in-frame rearrangements and falls short of the full clone set. An unresolved V gene accounts for under half of the shortfall where checked; the remainder is of unknown origin. V, J and clone size derive from that table, while D and trimming were established from the DNA sequence. This sample is represented by about 2.3 million clones; more than 80% of them were singletons. The ten most abundant clones make up roughly 0.36% of the sample.

The donors were healthy, HIV-negative adults with no recently reported acute infections or vaccinations. All donors were Caucasian adults living in Nashville, Tennessee, USA. Magnetic negative selection was used to enrich CD4+ T cells, after which naive cells were positively selected on CD45RA and the negative fraction became the memory subset. Blood was obtained by leukapheresis, after which PBMCs were separated by Ficoll-Histopaque density gradient centrifugation and cryopreserved in liquid nitrogen vapor phase. Purity and quantity of every magnetically sorted T cell population were checked by analytical flow cytometry. From each sorted fraction, genomic DNA was isolated and quantified by UV absorbance on a Nanodrop 2000c. Material: naive CD4+ T cells from PBMCs. The cell subset or site label for this specimen denotes: CD45RA+ positively selected. This clonotype was obtained from a man in his late teens or twenties in good health. Some clones in this sample may be carry-over from other donors' samples.

The DNA reads TGTGCCAGCAGTGAAGACCTAGCGGGGAAGCTAAATGAGCAGTTCTTC. It encodes CASSEDLAGKLNEQFF. The sequence links TRBV6-1 to TRBJ2-1, and TRBD2 aligns with 9 junction nucleotides. Counted from cysteine to phenylalanine, this CDR3 has 16 amino acids. Just CDR3 DNA is preserved here, 48 bases in frame from base 1. V is cut back by 1 base and J by 7 bases, with 8 bases in the junction unmatched. Via the germline V gene, CDR1 is MNHNS and CDR2 SASEGT.